The 21 T cell receptor beta chains listed next were all sequenced from one sample in a study of OX40 agonist ivuxolimab in advanced cancers. The table came from immunoSEQ multiplex PCR; TCRdb's copy has only in-frame clones and leaves some out. The table shows 65,000 to 95,000 clones, with more than 80% occurring only once. Sequencing was performed on CD4+ or CD8+ T cells sorted from blood, taken in a trial of the OX40 agonist ivuxolimab. The receptors shown here come from an adult with an advanced solid tumor such as melanoma, head and neck, liver or kidney cancer.

The chain links TRBV6-5 to TRBJ1-1; D is possibly TRBD1 (5 bases). The CDR3 consists of 11 residues. V gave up 6 bases and J gave up 6 bases, with 8 bases separating them. The germline V gene has CDR1 MNHEY and CDR2 SVGAGI. DNA of the CDR3: TGTGCCAGCAGCAGGGTGGCTGAAGCTTTCTTT. Translation: CASSRVAEAFF.

This chain links TRBV4-2 with TRBJ1-3; D not certain. The V end lost 2 bases, the J end lost 4 bases, and 12 bases lay between the germline ends. Per germline, CDR1 LGHNA and CDR2 YNFKEQ. This CDR3 region has 15 residues. The CDR3 DNA sequence: TGTGCCAGCAGCCAAAATCTAGGAGGAGGAAACACCATATATTTT. It codes for CASSQNLGGGNTIYF.

This rearrangement joins TRBV6-5 to TRBJ1-1; perhaps TRBD1 as D (5 bases). There are 12 residues in the CDR3. The germline V gene has CDR1 MNHEY and CDR2 SVGAGI. Trimming took off 6 bases at V and 6 bases at J, with 11 bases between the two ends. CDR3 nucleotide sequence: TGTGCCAGCAGGTCCGGGGGGGCTGAAGCTTTCTTT. Protein sequence: CASRSGGAEAFF.

V is TRBV6-6 and J is TRBJ1-1; a weak D match, TRBD1 (5 bases). CDR3 size: 14 residues. V was trimmed by 6 bases and J by 2 bases, leaving 13 bases between them. The germline V gene encodes CDR1 MNHNY and CDR2 SVGAGI (reference sequence). The CDR3 sequence is CASRDGGSNTEAFF. In DNA, the CDR3 is TGTGCCAGCAGGGACGGGGGTTCTAACACTGAAGCTTTCTTT.

This clone was observed a handful of times. V usage is TRBV7-2 and J usage is TRBJ2-1, with 8 bases lining up with TRBD2. The CDR3 is made up of 16 amino acids. Trimming took 0 bases from V and 4 from J; bases not matched to a gene: 5. Germline loops: CDR1 SGHTA, CDR2 FQGNSA. DNA for the CDR3: TGTGCCAGCAGCTTAGCGGCAACTAGCGGATACAATGAGCAGTTCTTC. As protein: CASSLAATSGYNEQFF.

This clone has a handful of counts. The chain recombines TRBV28 with TRBJ2-7, with 8 bases fitting TRBD2. CDR1 is MDHEN, CDR2 SYDVKM, per germline. The CDR3 has 15 residues. V shed 3 bases, J shed 6 bases, and the junction held 10 bases outside the gene matches. The CDR3 region has the DNA TGTGCCAGCAGTTTCCCAGCGGGGGCGAGATTCGAGCAGTACTTC. As protein: CASSFPAGARFEQYF.

The rearrangement joins TRBV27 to TRBJ2-7, with 9 bases fitting TRBD1. With V trimmed by 6 bases and J by 6 bases, 9 bases remained unmatched. The CDR3 totals 14 residues. Germline CDR1 reads MNHEY; CDR2 reads SMNVEV (reference sequence). The DNA for the CDR3 is TGTGCCAGCAGCCGCGGACAGGGGTGGTTCGAGCAGTACTTC. Protein sequence: CASSRGQGWFEQYF.

The V and J genes are TRBV2 and TRBJ2-3; TRBD1 matches at 7 bases. Germline CDR1 is SNHLY and CDR2 is FYNNEI. This CDR3 is 14 amino acids long. Germline trimming cut 4 bases from V and 8 bases from J; bases unmatched to any gene: 9. The CDR3 sequence is CASSVRVAGGTQYF. DNA of the CDR3: TGTGCCAGCAGTGTACGGGTGGCAGGGGGTACGCAGTATTTT. Full variable domain (remainder filled in from reference TRBV2 and TRBJ2-3): EPEVTQTPSHQVTQMGQEVILRCVPISNHLYFYWYRQILGQKVEFLVSFYNNEISEKSEIFDDQFSVERPDGSNFTLKIRSTKLEDSAMYFCASSVRVAGGTQYFGPGTRLTVL.

V is TRBV18 and J is TRBJ1-5; D unresolved. V was trimmed by 6 bases and J by 2 bases, leaving 14 bases between them. Germline V CDR1 and CDR2: KGHSH, LQKENI. The CDR3 runs to 15 residues. CDR3 sequence (DNA): TGTGCCAGCTCTCCTCCTGGACGCGGCAATCAGCCCCAGCATTTT. Encoded protein: CASSPPGRGNQPQHF.

V usage is TRBV5-1 and J usage is TRBJ1-1; tentative D call: TRBD1 (6 bases). This CDR3 comprises 15 residues. Per germline, CDR1 SGHRS and CDR2 YFSETQ. The germline V and J ends were trimmed by 4 bases and 7 bases, with 20 bases remaining between them. This chain's CDR3 is CASSVSQGKNGEAFF. CDR3 DNA: TGCGCCAGCAGCGTTAGCCAGGGGAAGAACGGTGAAGCTTTCTTT.

V is TRBV6-5 and J is TRBJ1-5, with 8 bases identical to TRBD1. Germline loops: CDR1 MNHEY, CDR2 SVGAGI. Trimming at V came to 5 bases and at J to 7 bases, leaving 10 bases not matched to a gene. CDR3 length equals 15 residues. Here the CDR3 DNA reads TGTGCCAGCAGTCGAAACGGACAGGGTGGACAGCCCCAGCATTTT. It yields the protein CASSRNGQGGQPQHF.

The chain is built from TRBV2 and TRBJ1-3, with a tentative D call TRBD1 (6 bases). Germline values: CDR1 SNHLY, CDR2 FYNNEI. This CDR3 has 16 residues. V shed 6 bases and J shed 5 bases, with 20 bases lying between them. The CDR3, as DNA: TGTGCCAGCAGCCGAGATCGATTGGGGGGCAGAAACACCATATATTTT. It yields the protein CASSRDRLGGRNTIYF.

The chain recombines TRBV7-8 with TRBJ2-7; D remains unclear. The length of the CDR3 is 17 residues. Germline values: CDR1 SGHVS, CDR2 FQNEAQ. V was clipped by 1 base and J by 2 bases, with 18 bases between them. The CDR3 spells CASSLVSGGPIAYEQYF. As DNA, the CDR3 is TGTGCCAGCAGCTTAGTTTCAGGCGGTCCTATAGCCTACGAGCAGTACTTC. Filled out from reference TRBV7-8 and TRBJ2-7, the complete variable domain reads GAGVSQSPRYKVAKRGQDVALRCDPISGHVSLFWYQQALGQGPEFLTYFQNEAQLDKSGLPSDRFFAERPEGSVSTLKIQRTQQEDSAVYLCASSLVSGGPIAYEQYFGPGTRLTVT.

This clone has just a few counts. V gene TRBV7-2 combines with J gene TRBJ1-1, with 11 bases that match TRBD1. V was pared by 1 base and J by 4 bases, with 5 bases of the junction left unmatched. CDR3 length: 16 residues. Germline values: CDR1 SGHTA, CDR2 FQGNSA. Here the CDR3 DNA reads TGTGCCAGCAGCTTAGGGACAGGGGGCTGGGGCACTGAAGCTTTCTTT. This codes for CASSLGTGGWGTEAFF.

The gene calls are TRBV4-1 and TRBJ1-2, with a possible D match to TRBD1 (6 bases). The V end lost 0 bases, the J end lost 2 bases, and 10 bases lay between the germline ends. CDR1 is MGHRA, CDR2 YSYEKL, per germline. CDR3 length: 15 residues. CDR3 DNA: TGCGCCAGCAGCCAAGACCCAGGGGTGAACTATGGCTACACCTTC. It codes for CASSQDPGVNYGYTF.

The V gene is TRBV2, the J gene TRBJ2-3; unclear D gene. The CDR3 totals 14 residues. Between the trimmed V and J ends, which lost 7 bases and 0 bases, there was a span of 11 bases. CDR1 SNHLY and CDR2 FYNNEI come from the germline V gene. The CDR3 loop reads CASTVRRSTDTQYF. CDR3 coding DNA: TGTGCCAGCACTGTTCGGAGAAGCACAGATACGCAGTATTTT.

The CDR3 sequence is CASRTGEAYGYTF. CDR3 nucleotide sequence: TGTGCCTCCCGGACAGGGGAGGCCTATGGCTACACCTTC. This chain joins TRBV2 and TRBJ1-2; 9 nucleotides line up with TRBD1. CDR3 size: 13 residues. V shed 11 bases and J 4 bases; nucleotides not matched to a gene: 8. Germline values: CDR1 SNHLY, CDR2 FYNNEI.

The gene calls are TRBV5-1 and TRBJ2-7; possibly TRBD2 for D (6 bases). V was pared by 3 bases and J by 0 bases, with 19 bases between. The CDR3 contains 17 residues. Germline-derived CDR1 and CDR2 are SGHRS and YFSETQ. As DNA, the CDR3 is TGCGCCAGCAGCTCCGGGTTCGGCGGGAAAAGCTCCTACGAGCAGTACTTC. It codes for CASSSGFGGKSSYEQYF.

The V gene is TRBV5-4, the J gene TRBJ2-7; D uncertain. The V end was cut by 1 base, the J end by 4 bases, with 3 bases between. The CDR3 has 11 residues. Looked up from germline, CDR1 is SGHNT and CDR2 is YYREEE (reference sequence). CDR3 in amino acids: CASSLKYEQYF. The CDR3 DNA reads as TGTGCCAGCAGCTTGAAGTACGAGCAGTACTTC.

This rearrangement joins TRBV10-3 to TRBJ1-5; the D gene is possibly TRBD1 (6 bases). Trimming took off 3 bases at V and 2 bases at J, with 11 bases between the two ends. This CDR3 region has 15 residues. Germline values: CDR1 ENHRY, CDR2 SYGVKD. For the CDR3, the DNA is TGTGCCATCAGTGATTGGGGGGCTCGCAATCAGCCCCAGCATTTT. Translating gives CAISDWGARNQPQHF.

This chain uses TRBV28 with TRBJ2-5; the D gene could be TRBD1 or TRBD2 (7 bases each). The CDR3 has 15 amino acids. V was clipped by 5 bases and J by 9 bases, with 22 bases between them. Looked up from germline, CDR1 is MDHEN and CDR2 is SYDVKM. CDR3 nucleotide sequence: TGTGCCAGCAGTCGATCAGGGGGGGCCCTAAGGGCCCAGTACTTC. This sequence encodes CASSRSGGALRAQYF.